This TCR beta chain was sequenced in a study of blood T cell repertoires in COVID-19 (TCRdb year 2020). With respect to the entire study: The collaborator samples originated in the United States, Italy and Spain and spanned the acute and convalescent phases of COVID-19. The prospective study material was composed of cDNA or gDNA derived from T cells, B-cell-depleted T cells, or PBMCs. The dataset comprised deeply sampled blood TCRbeta repertoires from subjects exposed to, actively infected with, or recovered from COVID-19. A freely available public database, intended as a resource for researchers studying the immune response to SARS-CoV-2, is where the repertoires were released. The samples were drawn from the first 160 participants of the ongoing ImmuneRACE study and from roughly 1,300 subjects provided by 6 global collaborators. Nearly every sample came with metadata listing a de-identified subject ID, COVID-19 status, age in years and sex. Where HLA class I and class II types were available, the types were taken from metadata supplied by the sample provider, not from assay-based typing. Overall study results and their limits: The quantity of clinical and demographic metadata differed by source and by participant and was supplied without curation.

The immunoSEQ Assay, a bias-controlled multiplex PCR, was used to amplify TCRbeta CDR3 regions from genomic DNA. Under the source paper's analysis protocol: The number of nucleated cells in each sample was estimated from the amplification of reference gene primers within the assay. To quantify the absolute abundance of each unique TCRbeta CDR3 rearrangement, sequence reads were collapsed and filtered. Productive Simpson clonality was computed per sample as the square root of Simpson's diversity index over productive rearrangements. TCRdb retrieved this table from immuneACCESS and kept in-frame rearrangements only. Not all clones are present; in checked studies, unresolved V genes account for under half, and no reason is known for the remainder. Clone size and the V and J calls come from that table; the DNA yielded D and trimming. The sample yields 190,000 or so clones; around nine tenths were counted once. About 2.6% of the sample is held by the ten biggest clonotypes.

Each collaborating institution followed its own protocols to collect whole blood in K2EDTA tubes. For TCRbeta analysis, collaborators shipped samples in one of three forms: frozen whole blood, isolated PBMCs, or DNA extracted from either of those sample types. Including the terminal cysteine and phenylalanine, the CDR3 comprises 14 residues. Left in the record is the CDR3 DNA by itself, 42 bases read in frame from the first base. V ends up 6 bases short and J 7 bases short, with an unmatched junction base count of 8. Per the germline V gene, MDHEN is the CDR1 and SYDVKM is the CDR2. This clone was seen a single time. The antigen it recognizes is unknown. Base qualities are not provided; no much larger clone lies one nucleotide away.

The chain employs TRBV28 and TRBJ2-5, and 10 bases in between align with TRBD2. The TCR sequence derives from a middle-aged man with active or convalescent COVID-19. Sequenced input: peripheral blood. The CDR3 reads CASSPGLAVLTQYF. The nucleotides are TGTGCCAGCAGCCCAGGACTAGCGGTCCTGACCCAGTACTTC.